This TCR beta chain was obtained from a study of cytomegalovirus exposure and HLA in healthy donors. Notes on this clone: Its specificity is unknown.

Overall study results and limits: Trimming of TCR beta V- and J-genes showed a link, identified in a later analysis, to a missense DCLRE1C variant.

A multiplex PCR was run with 60 Vbeta primers and 13 Jbeta primers. Generated by immunoSEQ multiplex PCR, the TCRdb table keeps only in-frame clones and is missing some. The table shows some 220,000 clones, with 70% to 90% occurring only once. Trimming took 2 bases from V and 3 from J, leaving 11 bases between them. This CDR3 has 14 residues. CDR1 and CDR2 (germline): MNHNS, SASEGT. The sequenced sample consisted of PBMCs. The receptor was isolated from a girl aged 2-10 years in good health and CMV-seronegative. The chain uses TRBV6-1 and TRBJ2-7, with a tentative D call TRBD2 (6 bases). The CDR3 sequence: CASSEWGRSYEQYF. The CDR3 DNA reads as TGTGCCAGCAGTGAATGGGGGAGGAGCTACGAGCAGTACTTC.